The 15 T cell receptor beta chains in this list originate from one sample, sequenced in a study of T cells in localized non-small cell lung cancer. TCRdb's copy holds only in-frame clones and misses some; the assay was immunoSEQ multiplex PCR. The sample records fewer than 45,000 clones, about 85% being singletons. The specimen comprised peripheral blood, sampled before any cancer treatment. The receptor set was obtained from a woman between 18 and 55 years old with stage III lung adenocarcinoma.

In this sample, this clone turned up once. The genes are TRBV9 and TRBJ2-7; unclear D gene. The V end was cut by 0 bases, the J end by 3 bases, with 10 bases between. The CDR3 length is 14 residues. Germline V CDR1 and CDR2: SGDLS, YYNGEE. CDR3 DNA: TGTGCCAGCAGCGTAGGGGGTTTAGTCTACGAGCAGTACTTC. It yields the protein CASSVGGLVYEQYF.

The chain employs TRBV21-1 and TRBJ2-7; the table's D call, TRBD1, was not checked against the DNA. TRBV21-1 is described as a pseudogene. This CDR3 has 15 residues. CDR3 residues: CASSDPGQSPYEQYF. The CDR3 DNA reads as TGTGCCAGCAGCGATCCGGGACAATCTCCCTACGAGCAGTACTTC.

V gene TRBV2 combines with J gene TRBJ2-6; unclear D gene. The V gene lost 6 bases and the J gene lost 1 base, with 13 bases spanning the gap. This CDR3 has 16 amino acids. Germline V gives CDR1 SNHLY, CDR2 FYNNEI. Here the CDR3 DNA reads TGTGCCAGCAGGTGGCAGACCGGGTCTGGGGCCAACGTCCTGACTTTC. Protein product: CASRWQTGSGANVLTF.

The gene calls are TRBV30 and TRBJ1-5; 9 bases are a match to TRBD1. The CDR3 is 13 amino acids. V shed 4 bases and J 4 bases; nucleotides not matched to a gene: 2. From germline, CDR1 is GTSNPN and CDR2 SVGIG (reference sequence). CDR3 loop: CAWKGQGNQPQHF. The CDR3, as DNA: TGTGCCTGGAAGGGACAGGGTAATCAGCCCCAGCATTTT.

The gene calls are TRBV2 and TRBJ1-5; D perhaps matches TRBD1 (6 bases). CDR1 is SNHLY, CDR2 FYNNEI, per germline. CDR3 size: 13 residues. Deletions cut 3 bases from V and 5 bases from J, with 8 bases between. The CDR3 is CASSDRGYQPQHF. CDR3 in DNA: TGTGCCAGCAGTGACAGGGGATATCAGCCCCAGCATTTT.

The chain carries TRBV5-1 and TRBJ2-1; TRBD2 matches 8 bases. V shed 0 bases and J 5 bases; nucleotides not matched to a gene: 1. The CDR3 is made up of 14 amino acids. Looked up from germline, CDR1 is SGHRS and CDR2 is YFSETQ. The CDR3 sequence is CASSLGRGDNEQFF. DNA of the CDR3: TGCGCCAGCAGCTTGGGGCGGGGGGACAATGAGCAGTTCTTC.

This sequence joins TRBV5-4 and TRBJ1-1; D possibly corresponds to TRBD1 (5 bases). Trimming stripped 4 bases from V and 6 bases from J, with 19 bases between. From germline, CDR1 is SGHNT and CDR2 YYREEE (reference sequence). The CDR3 extends over 15 amino acids. CDR3 DNA sequence: TGTGCCAGCAGCCTGGGCGGGGGAAGGGTGGCTGAAGCTTTCTTT. This encodes CASSLGGGRVAEAFF.

This rearrangement joins TRBV6-1 to TRBJ2-7; 8 nucleotides agree with TRBD1. The V and J ends lost 4 bases and 2 bases, in that order; junction bases with no gene match: 1. The CDR3 covers 13 residues. CDR1 is MNHNS and CDR2 is SASEGT in the germline V gene. This CDR3 reads CASSVRGPYEQYF. The CDR3 DNA is TGTGCCAGCAGTGTCAGGGGGCCCTACGAGCAGTACTTC.

The count of this clone is one. The chain is built from TRBV11-2 and TRBJ1-1; the D is unclear. Germline V CDR1 and CDR2: SGHAT, FQNNGV. The V gene lost 9 bases and the J gene lost 0 bases, with 11 bases spanning the gap. This CDR3 has 13 residues. The CDR3 nucleotides are TGTGCCAGTAGGTCTATCATGAACACTGAAGCTTTCTTT. Protein: CASRSIMNTEAFF.

The chain combines TRBV10-1 with TRBJ2-1; a weak D match, TRBD2 (5 bases). The CDR3 extends over 15 amino acids. Trimming took off 11 bases at V and 5 bases at J, with 22 bases between the two ends. The germline V gene encodes CDR1 WNHNN and CDR2 SYGVQD (reference sequence). This CDR3 is CAGEIGQLNDNEQFF. The DNA for the CDR3 is TGCGCCGGGGAGATTGGGCAGTTAAATGACAATGAGCAGTTCTTC.

The chain combines TRBV19 with TRBJ1-1, with D perhaps matching TRBD1 (6 bases). Trimming cost V 5 bases and J 5 bases, with 9 bases left between them. Germline V lookup: CDR1 LNHDA, CDR2 SQIVND (reference sequence). This CDR3 has 12 amino acids. The CDR3 sequence: CASSSGQTEAFF. Here the CDR3 DNA reads TGTGCCAGTAGTTCGGGACAAACTGAAGCTTTCTTT.

The chain has TRBV7-3 and TRBJ2-3; D could derive from TRBD1 or TRBD2 (6 bases each). V was pared by 4 bases and J by 2 bases, with 10 bases between. Germline V lookup: CDR1 SGHTA, CDR2 FQGTGA. The CDR3 runs 14 residues. In DNA, the CDR3 is TGTGCCAGCAGCTGGAGGGGGACCACAGATACGCAGTATTTT. This translates into CASSWRGTTDTQYF. The whole variable domain, filled in from reference TRBV7-3 and TRBJ2-3, reads GAGVSQTPSNKVTEKGKYVELRCDPISGHTALYWYRQSLGQGPEFLIYFQGTGAADDSGLPNDRFFAVRPEGSVSTLKIQRTERGDSAVYLCASSWRGTTDTQYFGPGTRLTVL.

The gene calls are TRBV7-8 and TRBJ2-3; the D gene is possibly TRBD2 (7 bases). This CDR3 has 13 residues. V lost 7 bases and J 4 bases, leaving 12 bases between the germline ends. In germline, CDR1 is SGHVS, CDR2 FQNEAQ. Here the CDR3 reads CASNPGGPDTQYF. In DNA, the CDR3 is TGTGCCAGCAACCCCGGGGGGCCAGATACGCAGTATTTT. The whole variable domain, filled in from reference TRBV7-8 and TRBJ2-3, reads GAGVSQSPRYKVAKRGQDVALRCDPISGHVSLFWYQQALGQGPEFLTYFQNEAQLDKSGLPSDRFFAERPEGSVSTLKIQRTQQEDSAVYLCASNPGGPDTQYFGPGTRLTVL.

The V gene is TRBV6-1, the J gene TRBJ1-6, with a tentative D call TRBD1 (6 bases). The germline gives CDR1 MNHNS, CDR2 SASEGT. This CDR3 contains 16 residues. Trimming removed 2 bases from V and 8 bases from J, with 16 bases in between. CDR3 nucleotides: TGTGCCAGCAGTGAAATAGGCTATAGGGGGTATTCACCCCTCCACTTT. As protein: CASSEIGYRGYSPLHF.

The chain links TRBV15 to TRBJ2-7, with 9 bases aligning to TRBD1. The CDR3 loop spans 14 amino acids. V shed 5 bases and J 6 bases; nucleotides not matched to a gene: 8. The germline CDR1 and CDR2 sequences are LNHNV and YYDKDF (reference sequence). The CDR3 loop reads CATSGQGKGTEQYF. In DNA form, the CDR3 reads TGTGCCACCAGCGGACAGGGGAAAGGAACCGAGCAGTACTTC.